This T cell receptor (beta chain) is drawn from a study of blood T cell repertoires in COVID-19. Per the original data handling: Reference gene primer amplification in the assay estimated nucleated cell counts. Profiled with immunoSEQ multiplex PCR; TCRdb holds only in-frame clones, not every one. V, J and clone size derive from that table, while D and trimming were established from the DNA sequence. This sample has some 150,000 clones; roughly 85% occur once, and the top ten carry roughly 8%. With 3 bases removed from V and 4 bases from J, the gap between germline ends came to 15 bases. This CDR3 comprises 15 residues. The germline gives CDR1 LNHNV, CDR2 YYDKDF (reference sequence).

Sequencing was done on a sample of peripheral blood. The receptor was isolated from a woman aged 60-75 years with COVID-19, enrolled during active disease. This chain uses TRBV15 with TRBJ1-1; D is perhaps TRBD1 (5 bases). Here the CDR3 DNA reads TGTGCCACCAGCAGTTCCTGGACGGGGGGCACTGAAGCTTTCTTT. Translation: CATSSSWTGGTEAFF.